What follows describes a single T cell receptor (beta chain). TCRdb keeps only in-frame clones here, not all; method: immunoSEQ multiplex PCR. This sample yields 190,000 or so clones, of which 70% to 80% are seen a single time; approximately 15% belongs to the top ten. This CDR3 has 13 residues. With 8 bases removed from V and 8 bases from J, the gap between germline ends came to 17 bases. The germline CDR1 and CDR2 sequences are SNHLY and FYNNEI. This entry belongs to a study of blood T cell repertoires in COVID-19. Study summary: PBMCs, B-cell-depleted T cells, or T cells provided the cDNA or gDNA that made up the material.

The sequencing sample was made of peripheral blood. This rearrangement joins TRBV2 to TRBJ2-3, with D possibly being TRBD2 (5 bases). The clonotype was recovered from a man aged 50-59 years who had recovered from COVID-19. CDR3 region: CASGGPAFFTQYF. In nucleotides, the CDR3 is TGTGCCAGCGGAGGCCCGGCTTTTTTTACGCAGTATTTT.